This is a list of T cell receptor beta chains from one sample in a study of blood T cell repertoires in COVID-19. The protocol was immunoSEQ multiplex PCR, while the TCRdb copy is restricted to in-frame clones and leaves out a portion. The profile shows approximately 66,000 clones, roughly 90% of them singletons. The sequenced material came from peripheral blood. These receptors came from a man aged 55 to 70 with acute or convalescent COVID-19. Each CDR3 is given with its conserved first and last residue. Expanded clones are given a class, and other clones once, few, many or no size at all.

v_call: TRBV5-1
clone_size: -
j_call: TRBJ2-3
cdr3_length: 13
cdr3_aa: CASSLSSTDTQYF

v_call: TRBV27
clone_size: -
j_call: TRBJ1-6
cdr3_length: 15
cdr3_aa: CASKRSRDYSSPLHF

v_call: TRBV24-1
clone_size: -
j_call: TRBJ2-1
cdr3_length: 13
cdr3_aa: CATSGTGDNEQFF

v_call: TRBV4-1
clone_size: few
j_call: TRBJ1-5
cdr3_length: 16
cdr3_aa: CASSQTQAEGDQPQHF

v_call: TRBV4-2
clone_size: -
j_call: TRBJ1-5
cdr3_length: 15
cdr3_aa: CASSQDRVVDQPQHF

v_call: TRBV5-1
clone_size: -
j_call: TRBJ1-2
cdr3_length: 15
cdr3_aa: CASSLQTGTGYGYTF

v_call: TRBV5-1
clone_size: -
j_call: TRBJ1-6
cdr3_length: 15
cdr3_aa: CASSLGGNYNSPLHF

v_call: TRBV29-1
clone_size: -
j_call: TRBJ2-2
cdr3_length: 14
cdr3_aa: CSVESAANTGELFF

v_call: TRBV25-1
clone_size: -
j_call: TRBJ2-7
cdr3_length: 13
cdr3_aa: CASSGFRSYEQYF

v_call: TRBV6-1
clone_size: -
j_call: TRBJ1-5
cdr3_length: 13
cdr3_aa: CASSLQGDQPQHF

v_call: TRBV7-9
clone_size: -
j_call: TRBJ1-5
cdr3_length: 14
cdr3_aa: CASSSQGINQPQHF

v_call: TRBV6-5
clone_size: -
j_call: TRBJ1-4
cdr3_length: 15
cdr3_aa: CASSPPGQGREKLFF

v_call: TRBV6-2/TRBV6-3
clone_size: -
j_call: TRBJ1-6
cdr3_length: 14
cdr3_aa: CASSFGGKGSPLHF

v_call: TRBV12-5
clone_size: -
j_call: TRBJ1-1
cdr3_length: 12
cdr3_aa: CASGLGTGEAFF

v_call: TRBV10-3
clone_size: -
j_call: TRBJ1-2
cdr3_length: 12
cdr3_aa: CATGTGTSGYTF

v_call: TRBV7-9
clone_size: -
j_call: TRBJ1-1
cdr3_length: 15
cdr3_aa: CASSLGQPMNTEAFF

v_call: TRBV5-5
clone_size: few
j_call: TRBJ1-2
cdr3_length: 14
cdr3_aa: CASSLDTQKRGYTF

v_call: TRBV3-1/TRBV3-2
clone_size: -
j_call: TRBJ1-4
cdr3_length: 15
cdr3_aa: CASSQDPRQGEKLFF

v_call: TRBV12-3/TRBV12-4
clone_size: -
j_call: TRBJ2-4
cdr3_length: 12
cdr3_aa: CASMTQARIQYF

v_call: TRBV29-1
clone_size: -
j_call: TRBJ2-2
cdr3_length: 17
cdr3_aa: CSVVLDLAGFYTGELFF

v_call: TRBV7-9
clone_size: -
j_call: TRBJ2-1
cdr3_length: 17
cdr3_aa: CASSPRNRDRVKNEQFF

v_call: TRBV7-9
clone_size: -
j_call: TRBJ1-4
cdr3_length: 19
cdr3_aa: CASSTLLQASGGTNEKLFF

v_call: TRBV7-6
clone_size: -
j_call: TRBJ2-5
cdr3_length: 15
cdr3_aa: CASSLLAGYQETQYF

v_call: TRBV12-3/TRBV12-4
clone_size: once
j_call: TRBJ1-6
cdr3_length: 13
cdr3_aa: CASIISRGSPLHF

v_call: TRBV19
clone_size: -
j_call: TRBJ1-5
cdr3_length: 15
cdr3_aa: CASSVTGGGNQPQHF

v_call: TRBV9
clone_size: once
j_call: TRBJ1-3
cdr3_length: 15
cdr3_aa: CASSVEGGNGNTIYF

v_call: TRBV18
clone_size: -
j_call: TRBJ1-1
cdr3_length: 16
cdr3_aa: CASSLNEGGGNSEAFF

v_call: TRBV2
clone_size: -
j_call: TRBJ1-3
cdr3_length: 14
cdr3_aa: CASRGASSGNTIYF

v_call: TRBV27
clone_size: -
j_call: TRBJ1-2
cdr3_length: 14
cdr3_aa: CASSKPGLNYGYTF

v_call: TRBV3-1/TRBV3-2
clone_size: -
j_call: TRBJ1-2
cdr3_length: 16
cdr3_aa: CASSHGTGGLGYGYTF

v_call: TRBV25-1
clone_size: -
j_call: TRBJ1-1
cdr3_length: 16
cdr3_aa: CASSVGQGVRSTEAFF

v_call: TRBV7-9
clone_size: once
j_call: TRBJ2-6
cdr3_length: 16
cdr3_aa: CASSLFGGAGANVLTF

v_call: TRBV29-1
clone_size: -
j_call: TRBJ2-3
cdr3_length: 13
cdr3_aa: CSVDVSFTDTQYF

v_call: TRBV10-3
clone_size: -
j_call: TRBJ1-2
cdr3_length: 14
cdr3_aa: CAIRTGTGDLLNTF

v_call: TRBV15
clone_size: -
j_call: TRBJ2-1
cdr3_length: 15
cdr3_aa: CATSPHRAPYNEQFF

v_call: TRBV18
clone_size: -
j_call: TRBJ1-1
cdr3_length: 15
cdr3_aa: CASSPGTGGTTEAFF

v_call: TRBV7-9
clone_size: once
j_call: TRBJ2-7
cdr3_length: 13
cdr3_aa: CASSLGWGTEQYF

v_call: TRBV3-1/TRBV3-2
clone_size: -
j_call: TRBJ1-1
cdr3_length: 12
cdr3_aa: CASSRQTSEAFF

v_call: TRBV5-6
clone_size: few
j_call: TRBJ2-7
cdr3_length: 13
cdr3_aa: CASSLDRPYEQYF

v_call: TRBV6-5
clone_size: -
j_call: TRBJ1-1
cdr3_length: 14
cdr3_aa: CASSPDRRNTEAFF

v_call: TRBV9
clone_size: -
j_call: TRBJ2-7
cdr3_length: 14
cdr3_aa: CASSVDGLLNEQYF

v_call: TRBV7-9
clone_size: once
j_call: TRBJ1-1
cdr3_length: 14
cdr3_aa: CASSLGGPNTEAFF